One T cell receptor beta chain is described in this entry. What it binds is not known. The source of the sample is a study of blood T cells in healthy people across ages. Study-level results: Estimates drawn from one million T cells were deemed to understate diversity.

Alongside a J-beta primer mix, a sample-barcoded 5' primer served in a second PCR lasting about 6 to 11 cycles. Each TCR beta cDNA got a 12-nucleotide random molecular identifier. Using its own MiXCR run on the 5' RACE reads, TCRdb lists one record per CDR3 protein. The sample lists about 290,000 distinct CDR3 sequences, 25% to 30% occurring once. This receptor was obtained from a woman in her sixties or seventies in good health. The specimen sequenced was blood.

The CDR3 reads CASSWTSRSSSAEQYF. The CDR3, as DNA: TGTGCCAGCAGTTGGACTAGCAGGAGTTCATCCGCCGAGCAGTACTTC. The chain is built from TRBV6-5 and TRBJ2-7, with 8 bases that match TRBD2. The CDR3 has 16 amino acids. CDR1 and CDR2 (germline): MNHEY, SVGAGI. The V gene end was trimmed by 4 bases and the J gene end by 6 bases; junction bases not matched to a gene: 14.